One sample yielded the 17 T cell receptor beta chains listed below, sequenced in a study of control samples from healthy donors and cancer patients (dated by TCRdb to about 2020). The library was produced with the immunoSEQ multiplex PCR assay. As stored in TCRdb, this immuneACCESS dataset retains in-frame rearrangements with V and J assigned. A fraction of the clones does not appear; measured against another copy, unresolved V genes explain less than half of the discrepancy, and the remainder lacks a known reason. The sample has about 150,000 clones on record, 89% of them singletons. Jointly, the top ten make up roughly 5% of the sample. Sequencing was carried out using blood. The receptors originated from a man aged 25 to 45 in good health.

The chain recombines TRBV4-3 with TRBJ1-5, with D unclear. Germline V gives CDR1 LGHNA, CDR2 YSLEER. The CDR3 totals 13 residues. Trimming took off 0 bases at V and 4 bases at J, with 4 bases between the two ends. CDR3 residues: CASSQDRNQPQHF. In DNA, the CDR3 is TGCGCCAGCAGCCAAGATCGGAATCAGCCCCAGCATTTT.

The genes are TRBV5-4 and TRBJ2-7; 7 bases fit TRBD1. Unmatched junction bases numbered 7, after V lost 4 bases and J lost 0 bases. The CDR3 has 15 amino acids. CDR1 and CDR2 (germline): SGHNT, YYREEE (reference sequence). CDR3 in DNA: TGTGCCAGCAGCGGACCGGGACAGAGCTCCTACGAGCAGTACTTC. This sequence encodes CASSGPGQSSYEQYF.

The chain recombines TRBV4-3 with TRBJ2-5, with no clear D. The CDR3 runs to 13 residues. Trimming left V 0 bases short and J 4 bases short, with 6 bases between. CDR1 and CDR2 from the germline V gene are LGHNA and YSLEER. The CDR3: CASSQDRGETQYF. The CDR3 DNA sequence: TGCGCCAGCAGCCAAGATCGAGGAGAGACCCAGTACTTC.

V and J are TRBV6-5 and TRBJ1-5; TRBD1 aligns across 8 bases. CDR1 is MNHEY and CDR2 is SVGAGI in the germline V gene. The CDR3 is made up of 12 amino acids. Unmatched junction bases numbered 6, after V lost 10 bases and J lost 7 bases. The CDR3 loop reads CATWDRQQPQHF. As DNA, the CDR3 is TGTGCCACCTGGGACAGGCAACAGCCCCAGCATTTT.

The CDR3 region has the DNA TGTGCCAGCAGTTACCCTGGCACAGATACGCAGTATTTT. Its protein is CASSYPGTDTQYF. The chain uses TRBV6-5 and TRBJ2-3; D is unclear. The CDR3 totals 13 residues. The germline V and J ends were trimmed by 2 bases and 1 base, with 4 bases remaining between them. CDR1 MNHEY and CDR2 SVGAGI come from the germline V gene.

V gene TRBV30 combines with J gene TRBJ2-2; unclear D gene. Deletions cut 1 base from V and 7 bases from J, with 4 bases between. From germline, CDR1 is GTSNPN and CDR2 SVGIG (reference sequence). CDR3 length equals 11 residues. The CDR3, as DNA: TGTGCCTGGAGTGACGGCGGGGAGCTGTTTTTT. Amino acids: CAWSDGGELFF. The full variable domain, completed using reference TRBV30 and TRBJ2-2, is SQTIHQWPATLVQPVGSPLSLECTVEGTSNPNLYWYRQAAGRGLQLLFYSVGIGQISSEVPQNLSASRPQDRQFILSSKKLLLSDSGFYLCAWSDGGELFFGEGSRLTVL.

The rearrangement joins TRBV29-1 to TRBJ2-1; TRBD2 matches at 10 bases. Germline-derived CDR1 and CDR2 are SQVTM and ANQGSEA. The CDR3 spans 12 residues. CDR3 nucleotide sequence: TGCGGTAGCGGGAGGACAAACAATGAGCAGTTCTTC. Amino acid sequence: CGSGRTNNEQFF.

CDR3: CATSDLRPATGVETQYF. The CDR3 DNA sequence: TGTGCCACCAGTGATTTGCGTCCGGCGACAGGGGTAGAGACCCAGTACTTC. The chain links TRBV24-1 to TRBJ2-5; 8 bases fit TRBD1. The CDR3 loop spans 17 amino acids. Germline CDR1 reads KGHDR; CDR2 reads SFDVKD. Losses at the gene ends were 0 bases for V and 4 bases for J; bases not matched to a gene: 9.

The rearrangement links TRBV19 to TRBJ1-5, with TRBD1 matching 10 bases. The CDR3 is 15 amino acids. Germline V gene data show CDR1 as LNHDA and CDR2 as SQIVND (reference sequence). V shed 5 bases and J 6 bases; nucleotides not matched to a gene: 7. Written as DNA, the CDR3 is TGTGCCAGTAGTGGCCCCCGGGACAGGGGTCAGCCCCAGCATTTT. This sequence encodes CASSGPRDRGQPQHF. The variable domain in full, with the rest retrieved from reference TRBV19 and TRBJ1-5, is DGGITQSPKYLFRKEGQNVTLSCEQNLNHDAMYWYRQDPGQGLRLIYYSQIVNDFQKGDIAEGYSVSREKKESFPLTVTSAQKNPTAFYLCASSGPRDRGQPQHFGDGTRLSIL.

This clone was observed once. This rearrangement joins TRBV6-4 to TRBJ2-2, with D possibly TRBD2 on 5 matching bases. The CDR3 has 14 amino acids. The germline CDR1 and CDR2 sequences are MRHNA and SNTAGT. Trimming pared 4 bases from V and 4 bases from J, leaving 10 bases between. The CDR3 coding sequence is TGTGCCAGCAGTGTTGCGGGTGGCACCGGGGAGCTGTTTTTT. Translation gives CASSVAGGTGELFF.

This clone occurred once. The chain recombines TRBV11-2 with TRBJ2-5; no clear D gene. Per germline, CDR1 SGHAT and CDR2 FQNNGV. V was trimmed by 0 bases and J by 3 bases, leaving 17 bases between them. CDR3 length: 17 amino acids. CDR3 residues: CASSLDQGQRMKETQYF. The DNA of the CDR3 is TGTGCCAGCAGCTTAGATCAAGGTCAGAGGATGAAAGAGACCCAGTACTTC.

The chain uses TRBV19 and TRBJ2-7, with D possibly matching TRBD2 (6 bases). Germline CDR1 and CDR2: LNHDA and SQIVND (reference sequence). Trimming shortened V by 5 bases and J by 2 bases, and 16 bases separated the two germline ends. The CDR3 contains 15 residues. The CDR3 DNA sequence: TGTGCCAGTAGTCCGACCGGGACTTCCCCCTACGAGCAGTACTTC. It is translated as CASSPTGTSPYEQYF.

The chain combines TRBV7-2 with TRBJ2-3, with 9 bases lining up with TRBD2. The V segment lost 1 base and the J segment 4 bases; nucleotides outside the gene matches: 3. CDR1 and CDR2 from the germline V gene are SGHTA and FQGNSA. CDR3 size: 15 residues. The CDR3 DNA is TGTGCCAGCAGCTTAGTGCGGGGGGGCGCAGATACGCAGTATTTT. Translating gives CASSLVRGGADTQYF.

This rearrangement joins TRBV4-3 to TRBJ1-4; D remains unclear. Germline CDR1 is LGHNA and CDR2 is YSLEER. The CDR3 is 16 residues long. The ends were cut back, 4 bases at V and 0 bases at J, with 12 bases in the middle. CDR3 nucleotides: TGCGCCAGCAGCCGCAGACGATTTGCAACTAATGAAAAACTGTTTTTT. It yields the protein CASSRRRFATNEKLFF.

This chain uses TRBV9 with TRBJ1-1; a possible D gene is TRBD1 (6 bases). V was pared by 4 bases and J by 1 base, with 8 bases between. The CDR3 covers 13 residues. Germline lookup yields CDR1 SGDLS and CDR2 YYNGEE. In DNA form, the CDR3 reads TGTGCCAGCAGCTTCAGGGGGAACACTGAAGCTTTCTTT. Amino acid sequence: CASSFRGNTEAFF.

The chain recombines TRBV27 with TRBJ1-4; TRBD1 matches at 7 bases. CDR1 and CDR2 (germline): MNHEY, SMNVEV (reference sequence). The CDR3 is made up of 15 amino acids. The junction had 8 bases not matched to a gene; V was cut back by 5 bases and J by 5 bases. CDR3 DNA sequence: TGTGCCAGCAGTGCAGGACAGGCGCCCAATGAAAAACTGTTTTTT. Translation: CASSAGQAPNEKLFF.

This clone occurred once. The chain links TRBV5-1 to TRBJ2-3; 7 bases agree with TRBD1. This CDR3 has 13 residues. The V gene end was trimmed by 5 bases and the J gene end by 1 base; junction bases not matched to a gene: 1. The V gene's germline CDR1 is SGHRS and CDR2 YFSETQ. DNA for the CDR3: TGCGCCAGCAGAGGACAGGGCACAGATACGCAGTATTTT. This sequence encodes CASRGQGTDTQYF.